These T cell receptor beta chains were read from a single sample in a study of CD8+ T cells in alopecia areata. Assay: immunoSEQ multiplex PCR; the TCRdb copy retains only in-frame clones and omits some. The sample records around 150,000 clones, around 54% being singletons. Sequencing was done on a sample of CD4+ T cells sorted from blood. Source of these receptors: a human donor in good health. Both conserved end residues are part of each CDR3. The D gene is left open where the match is weak. Size tells how often a clone was seen (once, few, many) or the class of an expanded clone, and some rows leave it out.

>TRBJ2-1|few|TRBD1|TRBV27
CASSLDRYNEQFF
TGTGCCAGCAGTTTGGACAGGTACAATGAGCAGTTCTTC
>TRBJ2-7|few|TRBD1|TRBV18
CASSPVGTGAYEQYF
TGTGCCAGCTCACCGGTTGGGACAGGGGCCTACGAGCAGTACTTC
>TRBJ1-1|few|TRBD1|TRBV5-1
CASRLEGAVAEAFF
TGCGCCAGCAGACTGGAGGGGGCCGTCGCTGAAGCTTTCTTT
>TRBJ1-2|NA|NA|TRBV11-2
CASSPDRTYGYTF
TGTGCCAGCAGCCCCGACAGGACCTATGGCTACACCTTC
>TRBJ1-2|NA|NA|TRBV18
CASSGRQDGGYTF
TGTGCCAGCTCAGGGCGACAGGACGGTGGCTACACCTTC
>TRBJ2-1|NA|TRBD2|TRBV30
CAWSSKLAGDNEQFF
TGTGCCTGGAGTTCCAAACTAGCGGGAGACAATGAGCAGTTCTTC
>TRBJ2-5|few|NA|TRBV11-3
CASSLTIQETQYF
TGTGCCAGCAGCTTAACCATTCAAGAGACCCAGTACTTC
>TRBJ2-7|NA|NA|TRBV19
CASSIALSSYEQYF
TGTGCCAGTAGTATCGCCCTCTCCTCCTACGAGCAGTACTTC
>TRBJ2-7|few|NA|TRBV5-5
CASSLGRTVYEQYF
TGTGCCAGCAGCTTGGGTCGGACGGTTTACGAGCAGTACTTC
>TRBJ2-3|NA|TRBD2|TRBV2
CASSPTSGISTDTQYF
TGTGCCAGCAGCCCTACTAGCGGGATAAGCACAGATACGCAGTATTTT
>TRBJ2-2|few|TRBD1|TRBV18
CASSPPGTGASGELFF
TGTGCCAGCTCACCACCTGGGACAGGGGCTTCCGGGGAGCTGTTTTTT
>TRBJ1-1|NA|NA|TRBV18
CASSPSTGNTEAFF
TGTGCCAGCTCACCCTCGACAGGGAACACTGAAGCTTTCTTT
>TRBJ2-7|few|TRBD1|TRBV14
CASSSDRDSEQYF
TGTGCCAGCAGCTCCGACAGGGATAGCGAGCAGTACTTC
>TRBJ1-5|NA|NA|TRBV4-2
CASSHQQAGGQPQHF
TGTGCCAGCAGCCATCAACAGGCGGGCGGCCAGCCCCAGCATTTT
>TRBJ2-1|few|NA|TRBV19
CASSMGYNSQFF
TGTGCCAGTAGTATGGGCTACAACTCGCAGTTCTTC
>TRBJ2-2|few|NA|TRBV11-2
CASSLDRGPAGELFF
TGTGCCAGCAGCTTAGACAGGGGACCAGCCGGGGAGCTGTTTTTT
>TRBJ1-4|NA|NA|TRBV30
CAWDLTGKLFF
TGTGCCTGGGATTTGACGGGAAAACTGTTTTTT
>TRBJ2-1|NA|NA|TRBV28
CASGESGTGLPFYEQFF
TGTGCCAGCGGCGAGTCGGGGACCGGACTCCCTTTTTATGAGCAGTTCTTC
>TRBJ1-5|NA|NA|TRBV7-9
CASSSTGSGNQPQHF
TGTGCCAGCAGCTCCACAGGGTCGGGCAATCAGCCCCAGCATTTT
>TRBJ1-1|few|NA|TRBV23-1
CASSQSPWRGNTEAFF
TGCGCCAGCAGTCAATCCCCCTGGAGGGGGAACACTGAAGCTTTCTTT
>TRBJ1-2|few|TRBD1|TRBV15
CATSKEGGGRLSYGYTF
TGTGCCACCAGCAAAGAGGGAGGGGGCCGTCTCAGCTATGGCTACACCTTC
>TRBJ2-1|few|TRBD2|TRBV5-4
CASSLVWTSGPYMNEQFF
TGTGCCAGCAGCTTGGTTTGGACTAGCGGGCCTTATATGAATGAGCAGTTCTTC
>TRBJ2-1|NA|TRBD2|TRBV5-1
CASSLNTGGRNEQFF
TGCGCCAGCAGCTTGAATACGGGAGGCCGCAATGAGCAGTTCTTC
>TRBJ2-1|NA|NA|TRBV25-1
CASSVSVFNEQFF
TGTGCCAGCAGTGTGTCCGTATTCAATGAGCAGTTCTTC
>TRBJ2-5|few|NA|TRBV6-5
CASSYSIYGRETQYF
TGTGCCAGCAGTTACTCGATCTACGGCCGGGAGACCCAGTACTTC
>TRBJ2-1|NA|TRBD2|TRBV4-1
CASSHYSPPGTSEQFF
TGCGCCAGCAGCCATTACAGCCCCCCGGGGACTAGCGAGCAGTTCTTC
>TRBJ1-2|NA|TRBD1|TRBV7-8
CASSLGGQVGGYTF
TGTGCCAGCAGCTTAGGCGGACAGGTTGGAGGCTACACCTTC
>TRBJ2-3|NA|NA|TRBV4-1
CASSQVPSMPDTQYF
TGCGCCAGCAGCCAAGTTCCCTCTATGCCAGATACGCAGTATTTT
>TRBJ1-1|NA|TRBD1|TRBV28
CASSTTGDTEAFF
TGTGCCAGCAGTACGACAGGGGACACTGAAGCTTTCTTT
>TRBJ1-1|NA|NA|TRBV30
CAWSLRGGTEAFF
TGTGCCTGGAGCCTGAGGGGAGGGACTGAAGCTTTCTTT
>TRBJ2-1|NA|TRBD2|TRBV29-1
CSGAASGRRNEQFF
TGCAGCGGGGCGGCTAGCGGGAGGAGGAATGAGCAGTTCTTC
>TRBJ2-5|NA|NA|TRBV25-1
CASSGWLNPEETQYF
TGTGCCAGCAGTGGATGGCTGAATCCTGAAGAGACCCAGTACTTC
>TRBJ2-1|NA|NA|TRBV7-3
CASSLTWQDEQFF
TGTGCCAGCAGCTTAACTTGGCAGGACGAGCAGTTCTTC
>TRBJ2-3|NA|NA|TRBV20-1
CSVVSTDTQYF
TGCAGCGTGGTCAGCACAGATACGCAGTATTTT
>TRBJ2-7|NA|NA|TRBV15
CATSRVLLRRGGYEQYF
TGTGCCACCAGCAGAGTGTTGCTAAGGAGGGGTGGCTACGAGCAGTACTTC
>TRBJ2-7|NA|NA|TRBV23-1
CASSHAPYFSYEQYF
TGCGCCAGCAGTCATGCGCCTTACTTCTCCTACGAGCAGTACTTC
>TRBJ2-5|NA|NA|TRBV29-1
CSVEKTKRVGETQYF
TGCAGCGTTGAAAAGACTAAACGGGTAGGCGAGACCCAGTACTTC
>TRBJ2-7|once|TRBD1|TRBV30
CAWSWYRDREAEQYF
TGTGCCTGGAGTTGGTACCGGGACAGGGAGGCCGAGCAGTACTTC
>TRBJ1-4|NA|NA|TRBV30
CAWSLKGANEKLFF
TGTGCCTGGAGTCTAAAAGGGGCAAATGAAAAACTGTTTTTT
>TRBJ2-5|NA|NA|TRBV7-2
CASSLVSSAGQETQYF
TGTGCCAGCAGCTTAGTTTCTAGCGCCGGACAAGAGACCCAGTACTTC
>TRBJ1-2|few|TRBD1|TRBV29-1
CSVAGTGDSYGYTF
TGCAGCGTTGCCGGGACAGGGGATAGCTATGGCTACACCTTC
>TRBJ1-5|NA|TRBD1|TRBV2
CASMDRHNQPQHF
TGTGCCAGCATGGACAGGCACAATCAGCCCCAGCATTTT
>TRBJ2-1|NA|NA|TRBV2
CASSGNEQFF
TGTGCCAGCAGTGGGAATGAGCAGTTCTTC
>TRBJ1-3|few|NA|TRBV4-1
CASQPNIFSGNTIYF
TGCGCCAGCCAGCCAAACATCTTCTCTGGAAACACCATATATTTT
>TRBJ2-6|NA|NA|TRBV5-4
CASSSGTNVLTF
TGTGCCAGCAGCTCGGGGACCAACGTCCTGACTTTC
>TRBJ2-3|NA|NA|TRBV28
CASLDGDTDTQYF
TGTGCCAGTTTGGACGGGGACACAGATACGCAGTATTTT
>TRBJ1-5|few|TRBD1|TRBV18
CASSRQGQGDRNQPQHF
TGTGCCAGCTCACGCCAGGGACAGGGGGATCGCAATCAGCCCCAGCATTTT
>TRBJ2-5|NA|TRBD2|TRBV5-1
CASSLAPGLAGAETQYF
TGCGCCAGCAGCTTGGCCCCGGGACTAGCGGGAGCGGAGACCCAGTACTTC
>TRBJ2-3|few|NA|TRBV29-1
CSVATRGVPKTQYF
TGCAGCGTTGCGACTAGAGGGGTGCCTAAGACGCAGTATTTT
>TRBJ2-5|NA|NA|TRBV30
CAWSVISETQYF
TGTGCCTGGAGTGTAATCTCCGAGACCCAGTACTTC
>TRBJ1-1|few|NA|TRBV29-1
CSVVGNTEAFF
TGCAGCGTTGTGGGGAACACTGAAGCTTTCTTT
>TRBJ2-5|NA|TRBD2|TRBV5-1
CASSPRTSGRIGGGETQYF
TGCGCCAGCAGCCCCCGGACTAGCGGGAGAATAGGGGGTGGAGAGACCCAGTACTTC
>TRBJ2-3|many|TRBD2|TRBV6-1
CASSDRKRERTDTQYF
TGTGCCAGCAGTGATAGGAAGCGGGAACGAACAGATACGCAGTATTTT
>TRBJ2-3|few|NA|TRBV5-6
CASSFLGRTDTQYF
TGTGCCAGCAGCTTTCTTGGACGCACAGATACGCAGTATTTT